This entry lists 31 T cell receptor beta chains sequenced from one sample in a study of control samples from healthy donors and cancer patients (dated by TCRdb to the early 2020s). Receptor amplification or capture employed the immunoSEQ multiplex PCR assay. In TCRdb, the immuneACCESS table is reduced to in-frame sequences with V and J assigned. These tables do not hold every clone; where another copy was compared, an unresolved V gene accounts for under half, and the others remain unexplained. The table for this sample lists tens of thousands of clones; 85% to 90% of them were counted only once. The top ten hold 8.5% to 10% of the sample. Sequencing used PBMCs. These receptors were taken from a woman between 50 and 59 years old with colorectal cancer.

In this sample, this clone turned up a few times. The V gene is TRBV9, the J gene TRBJ1-6; the match to TRBD1 covers 8 bases. V gave up 0 bases and J gave up 7 bases; unmatched junction bases: 6. This CDR3 spans 16 amino acids. In germline, CDR1 is SGDLS, CDR2 YYNGEE. The CDR3: CASSVAGTGGNSPLHF. In DNA, the CDR3 is TGTGCCAGCAGCGTAGCGGGGACAGGAGGAAATTCACCCCTCCACTTT.

CDR3 amino acids: CASSPGTGLAGVSSTDTQYF. CDR3 DNA sequence: TGTGCCAGCAGTCCCGGGACTGGACTAGCGGGGGTTTCTAGCACAGATACGCAGTATTTT. J is TRBJ2-3 and V is TRBV6-6, with 13 nucleotides matching TRBD2. Germline loops: CDR1 MNHNY, CDR2 SVGAGI (reference sequence). The CDR3 spans 20 residues. V gave up 5 bases and J gave up 0 bases; unmatched junction bases: 14.

This chain joins TRBV25-1 and TRBJ2-1; the match to TRBD2 covers 12 bases. Per germline, CDR1 MGHDK and CDR2 SYGVNS. The trim removed 6 bases at V and 8 bases at J, leaving 17 bases unmatched. This CDR3 spans 18 amino acids. CDR3 DNA sequence: TGTGCCAGCAGGGGTCCCAGGGCTAGCGGGGGGGCCGGAGATGAGCAGTTCTTC. Its protein product is CASRGPRASGGAGDEQFF.

This chain joins TRBV7-8 and TRBJ2-1, with unresolved D. The germline V and J ends were trimmed by 5 bases and 12 bases, with 17 bases remaining between them. From germline, CDR1 is SGHVS and CDR2 FQNEAQ. The CDR3 has 13 residues. The CDR3 coding sequence is TGTGCCAGCAGCCCCTTTGAAATGCAGCGGCAGTTCTTC. Amino acids: CASSPFEMQRQFF.

A few counts support this clone. The J gene is TRBJ2-7, the V gene TRBV6-2 or TRBV6-3; D may be TRBD1 or TRBD2 (6 bases each). This CDR3 is 15 amino acids long. Trimming took 4 bases from V and 5 from J, leaving 18 bases between them. From germline, CDR1 is MNHEY and CDR2 SVGEGT. The CDR3 DNA follows: TGTGCCAGCAGTTTCACGGGGGCACCCCGACACGAGCAGTACGTC. Translating it yields CASSFTGAPRHEQYV.

The V call is TRBV27, the J call TRBJ1-4; D ambiguous. Germline loops: CDR1 MNHEY, CDR2 SMNVEV (reference sequence). This CDR3 region has 14 residues. The ends were cut back, 2 bases at V and 5 bases at J, with 9 bases in the middle. CDR3 loop: CASSLGRLNEKLFF. The CDR3 DNA follows: TGTGCCAGCAGTTTAGGTCGATTAAATGAAAAACTGTTTTTT.

This chain joins TRBV18 and TRBJ1-4, with TRBD1 matching 7 bases. CDR3 length equals 13 residues. Germline lookup yields CDR1 KGHSH and CDR2 LQKENI. The junction had 2 bases not matched to a gene; V was cut back by 6 bases and J by 4 bases. The CDR3 reads CASSTGNNEKLFF. CDR3 coding DNA: TGTGCCAGCTCGACAGGGAATAATGAAAAACTGTTTTTT.

The chain combines TRBV11-1 with TRBJ2-3; 8 positions agree with TRBD2. CDR3 length equals 15 residues. The germline V gene encodes CDR1 SGHAT and CDR2 FQDESV (reference sequence). The V segment lost 1 base and the J segment 4 bases; nucleotides outside the gene matches: 4. The CDR3 bases are TGTGCCAGCAGCTTAGAACCGCGGGGGGCAGATACGCAGTATTTT. Its translation is CASSLEPRGADTQYF.

The rearrangement uses TRBV3-1 (or the pseudogene TRBV3-2) and TRBJ2-1, with a possible D match to TRBD2 (7 bases). The CDR3 sequence is 13 residues long. The germline V gene has CDR1 LGHDT and CDR2 YNNKEL (reference sequence). V dropped 8 bases and J dropped 8 bases, with 16 bases sitting between them. The CDR3: CASQTGGIHEQFF. CDR3 in DNA: TGTGCCAGCCAGACGGGGGGCATACATGAGCAGTTCTTC.

This chain joins TRBV4-3 and TRBJ1-1, with no clear D. Per germline, CDR1 LGHNA and CDR2 YSLEER. This CDR3 spans 16 amino acids. Trimming removed 0 bases at V and 0 bases at J, with 11 bases between. The CDR3 spells CASSQDRGVMNTEAFF. The CDR3 nucleotides are TGCGCCAGCAGCCAAGACCGCGGTGTCATGAACACTGAAGCTTTCTTT.

V usage is TRBV3-1 (or the pseudogene TRBV3-2) and J usage is TRBJ1-2, with TRBD1 as a possible D gene (6 bases). V lost 2 bases and J 6 bases, leaving 22 bases between the germline ends. The germline V gene has CDR1 LGHDT and CDR2 YNNKEL (reference sequence). The CDR3 is made up of 17 amino acids. CDR3: CASSQPGGPPEKNGYTF. Written as DNA, the CDR3 is TGTGCCAGCAGCCAACCCGGGGGGCCACCTGAGAAGAATGGCTACACCTTC.

V and J are TRBV24-1 and TRBJ2-3; D is uncertain. Germline-derived CDR1 and CDR2 are KGHDR and SFDVKD. The CDR3 length is 14 residues. Trimming pared 5 bases from V and 6 bases from J, leaving 14 bases between. This CDR3 is CATSGQRSADTQYF. The CDR3 DNA follows: TGTGCCACCAGTGGGCAGCGCAGCGCGGATACGCAGTATTTT.

V and J are TRBV5-6 and TRBJ1-2; a possible D gene is TRBD1 (6 bases). This CDR3 spans 15 amino acids. From germline, CDR1 is SGHDT and CDR2 YYEEEE. Trimming took 0 bases from V and 3 from J, leaving 12 bases between them. The CDR3 nucleotides are TGTGCCAGCAGCTTGGATGGGGGGCCACACTATGGCTACACCTTC. Encoded protein: CASSLDGGPHYGYTF. Filled out from reference TRBV5-6 and TRBJ1-2, the complete variable domain reads DAGVTQSPTHLIKTRGQQVTLRCSPKSGHDTVSWYQQALGQGPQFIFQYYEEEERQRGNFPDRFSGHQFPNYSSELNVNALLLGDSALYLCASSLDGGPHYGYTFGSGTRLTVV.

The rearrangement joins TRBV7-3 to TRBJ2-1; D is perhaps TRBD1 (7 bases). Germline CDR1 SGHTA, CDR2 FQGTGA. This CDR3 is built from 15 residues. Trimming left V 0 bases short and J 8 bases short, with 14 bases between. The CDR3, as DNA: TGTGCCAGCAGCTTAACTTATACAGGGGAGGATGAGCAGTTCTTC. It codes for CASSLTYTGEDEQFF.

The chain combines TRBV4-1 with TRBJ2-1; D call uncertain. With 0 bases removed from V and 0 bases from J, the gap between germline ends came to 12 bases. The CDR3 is made up of 17 amino acids. From germline, CDR1 is MGHRA and CDR2 YSYEKL. CDR3 nucleotides: TGCGCCAGCAGCCAAGATAGGATTGTCGGCTCCTACAATGAGCAGTTCTTC. Its translation: CASSQDRIVGSYNEQFF.

In regard to this clone: Germline is not matched at one junction end, which may reflect a read error. The chain combines TRBV5-1 with TRBJ1-2; the D gene is possibly TRBD1 (5 bases). This CDR3 region has 13 residues. Per the germline V gene, CDR1 is SGHRS and CDR2 is YFSETQ. The CDR3, as DNA: TGCGCCCGCAGCTTGGTCGGGGGGGAGGGCTACACCTTC. Translating it yields CARSLVGGEGYTF.

The genes are TRBV7-8 and TRBJ2-5; a weak D match, TRBD1 (5 bases). Germline V gives CDR1 SGHVS, CDR2 FQNEAQ. The V end lost 5 bases, the J end lost 1 base, and 11 bases lay between the germline ends. This CDR3 has 14 amino acids. The CDR3 loop reads CASSTVGLQETQYF. The CDR3 coding sequence is TGTGCCAGCAGCACCGTGGGGCTCCAAGAGACCCAGTACTTC.

The V and J genes are TRBV10-3 and TRBJ2-3, with D tentatively TRBD1 (5 bases). CDR1 and CDR2 from the germline V gene are ENHRY and SYGVKD. The CDR3 consists of 15 residues. V was shortened by 2 bases and J by 0 bases, with 9 bases between the two germline ends. Written as DNA, the CDR3 is TGTGCCATCAGTGAGGCCAGGGCCAGCACAGATACGCAGTATTTT. Its protein is CAISEARASTDTQYF.

This sequence joins TRBV6-5 and TRBJ2-6; D ambiguous. V was pared by 8 bases and J by 4 bases, with 9 bases between. Germline CDR1 reads MNHEY; CDR2 reads SVGAGI. This CDR3 has 13 amino acids. CDR3 sequence reads: CASFRSGANVLTF. CDR3 nucleotides: TGTGCCAGCTTTCGATCGGGGGCCAACGTCCTGACTTTC.

The V and J genes are TRBV6-5 and TRBJ1-1; D ambiguous. Germline CDR1 is MNHEY and CDR2 is SVGAGI. The CDR3 is made up of 15 amino acids. Trimming shortened V by 6 bases and J by 3 bases, and 17 bases separated the two germline ends. CDR3 sequence: CASSPMGGLDTEAFF. The CDR3, as DNA: TGTGCCAGCAGCCCCATGGGCGGGCTGGACACTGAAGCTTTCTTT.

The chain has TRBV3-1 (or the pseudogene TRBV3-2) and TRBJ2-5, with 7 bases aligning to TRBD1. V lost 1 base to trimming and J lost 0 bases; unmatched junction nucleotides: 5. Germline V lookup: CDR1 LGHDT, CDR2 YNNKEL (reference sequence). The CDR3 sequence is 16 residues long. CDR3 loop: CASSQAGQQYQETQYF. CDR3 coding DNA: TGTGCCAGCAGCCAAGCGGGACAGCAGTACCAAGAGACCCAGTACTTC.

V usage is TRBV24-1 and J usage is TRBJ2-2; D ambiguous. CDR1 is KGHDR, CDR2 SFDVKD, per germline. Trimming shortened V by 3 bases and J by 1 base, and 8 bases separated the two germline ends. This CDR3 is 15 amino acids long. The DNA of the CDR3 is TGTGCCACCAGTGATGAGTCGGTGAACACCGGGGAGCTGTTTTTT. Translating it yields CATSDESVNTGELFF.

With respect to this clone: A read error may produce the germline difference seen at one junction end. This chain connects TRBV24-1 to TRBJ1-5; weak D call: TRBD1 (6 bases). CDR1 and CDR2 from the germline V gene are KGHDR and SFDVKD. The length of the CDR3 is 14 residues. The CDR3 loop reads CATSDEQGNRPQHF. The CDR3 DNA reads TGTGCCACCAGTGATGAACAGGGCAATCGGCCCCAGCATTTT.

This clone showed up just once. The gene calls are TRBV19 and TRBJ2-5; 9 bases fit TRBD1. Germline V lookup: CDR1 LNHDA, CDR2 SQIVND (reference sequence). V lost 4 bases and J lost 3; bases outside the gene matches: 9. CDR3 length: 16 amino acids. In nucleotides, the CDR3 is TGTGCCAGTAGTAGGGGACCGGGACAGGGAAAAGAGACCCAGTACTTC. Translation: CASSRGPGQGKETQYF.

This chain links TRBV15 with TRBJ1-2; the D gene is possibly TRBD1 (5 bases). With 2 bases removed from V and 4 bases from J, the gap between germline ends came to 14 bases. This CDR3 is 15 amino acids long. Germline loops: CDR1 LNHNV, CDR2 YYDKDF (reference sequence). DNA of the CDR3: TGTGCCACCAGCAGAAAAGCGGAGGGGCCCTATGGCTACACCTTC. Translation gives CATSRKAEGPYGYTF.

The V call is TRBV18, the J call TRBJ2-3, with D uncertain. Looked up from germline, CDR1 is KGHSH and CDR2 is LQKENI. CDR3 length: 15 amino acids. Trimming took 1 base from V and 5 from J, leaving 13 bases between them. The CDR3 DNA is TGTGCCAGCTCACCACGATCCCAGGTTGGAGATACGCAGTATTTT. Translated, it gives CASSPRSQVGDTQYF.

The chain combines TRBV6-1 with TRBJ2-7, with D uncertain. Trimming took 1 base from V and 2 from J, leaving 6 bases between them. CDR1 is MNHNS and CDR2 is SASEGT in the germline V gene. This CDR3 contains 13 residues. The CDR3 DNA follows: TGTGCCAGCAGTGAAGACAGCACCTACGAGCAGTACGTC. Protein product: CASSEDSTYEQYV.

The genes are TRBV6-2 or TRBV6-3 and TRBJ1-1; weak D call: TRBD1 (5 bases). Trimming shortened V by 3 bases and J by 4 bases, and 12 bases separated the two germline ends. CDR1 is MNHEY and CDR2 is SVGEGT in the germline V gene. The CDR3 contains 14 residues. DNA of the CDR3: TGTGCCAGCAGTTATAGAGGGGAGGGCACTGAAGCTTTCTTT. Translating it yields CASSYRGEGTEAFF.

V usage is TRBV7-8 and J usage is TRBJ2-3, with 8 bases aligning to TRBD2. Germline-derived CDR1 and CDR2 are SGHVS and FQNEAQ. J was trimmed by 4 bases and V by 5 bases; bases with no gene match: 8. The CDR3 is 15 residues long. The CDR3, as DNA: TGTGCCAGCAGCCCTAATATAGCGGGGCCAGATACGCAGTATTTT. This translates into CASSPNIAGPDTQYF.

V is TRBV5-6 and J is TRBJ2-7; perhaps TRBD2 as D (6 bases). This CDR3 is built from 13 residues. V was pared by 4 bases and J by 5 bases, with 13 bases between. CDR1 is SGHDT and CDR2 is YYEEEE in the germline V gene. The CDR3 sequence is CASSPRDPDEQYV. The CDR3 coding sequence is TGTGCCAGCAGCCCGCGGGACCCCGACGAGCAGTACGTC.

This sequence joins TRBV19 and TRBJ1-6; D is uncertain. The V gene's germline CDR1 is LNHDA and CDR2 SQIVND (reference sequence). This CDR3 spans 14 amino acids. The V gene lost 5 bases and the J gene lost 0 bases, with 5 bases spanning the gap. The CDR3 loop reads CASSESSYNSPLHF. The CDR3 nucleotides are TGTGCCAGTAGTGAGAGCTCCTATAATTCACCCCTCCACTTT.